This TCR beta chain was recorded in a study of identical twins. One entry per CDR3 protein results from TCRdb running MiXCR on the 5' RACE reads. The sample comprises roughly 280,000 distinct CDR3 sequences, less than 9.5% of which are singletons, and roughly 7% rests with the top ten. This clonotype was counted a few times. Trimming cost V 6 bases and J 4 bases; bases outside gene matches: 18. The germline V gene has CDR1 DFQATT and CDR2 SNEGSKA (reference sequence). This CDR3 is built from 18 residues. These data also featured in a second study, about yellow fever vaccine responses in identical twins.

What was sequenced was CD8+ T cells sorted from blood. This sequence originates from a young woman in good health. The chain couples TRBV20-1 to TRBJ2-3; 11 bases line up with TRBD1. Here the CDR3 reads CSARDRGSLAGAADTQYF. The CDR3 DNA reads TGCAGTGCCCGGGACAGGGGGTCGCTAGCGGGTGCGGCAGATACGCAGTATTTT.